These T cell receptor beta chains were read from a single sample in a study of blood T cells in healthy people across ages. TCRdb re-called the 5' RACE reads through MiXCR, storing one row per CDR3 protein. The sample yields some 1,000,000 distinct CDR3 sequences, approximately 26% seen once. This same sample was also taken into another study, of T cells of mothers and their children.

Sequencing used blood. The receptors shown here come from a girl aged 2-9 years in good health. Both conserved end residues are part of each CDR3. D genes are given only for firm matches.

CDR3,D,V,J,length
CASSPGRFYKQYF,-,TRBV6-6,TRBJ2-7,13
CASSPGPAGELFF,-,TRBV13,TRBJ2-2,13
CASSGGQGAIDTQYF,TRBD1,TRBV13,TRBJ2-3,15
CASSSTGTPIWQPQHF,-,TRBV7-9,TRBJ1-5,16
CASSLAGAGVTMKFF,TRBD2,TRBV7-9,TRBJ2-5,15
CASSLSAKTGYTF,-,TRBV5-6,TRBJ1-2,13
CASSFTSGQETQYF,TRBD2,TRBV12-3/TRBV12-4,TRBJ2-5,14
CASREAGTGGYTSYVEQYF,TRBD1,TRBV27,TRBJ2-7,19
CASSLSGKPYEQYF,TRBD2,TRBV7-9,TRBJ2-7,14
CASSLGGGTGGFEKLFF,TRBD1,TRBV5-1,TRBJ1-4,17
CASSLHTGRPEAFF,-,TRBV11-2,TRBJ1-1,14
CASSQVSTGNTEAFF,-,TRBV14,TRBJ1-1,15
CASSVTLDAYGYTF,-,TRBV9,TRBJ1-2,14
CASSQETLPRSSYEQYF,-,TRBV3-1,TRBJ2-7,17
CSARPLSSEQFF,-,TRBV20-1,TRBJ2-1,12
CASSLGFGNIQYF,-,TRBV27,TRBJ2-4,13
CASRPTEYNFNTGELFF,-,TRBV5-1,TRBJ2-2,17
CASSHFAENTGELFF,-,TRBV4-2,TRBJ2-2,15
CASSQIQNQPQHF,-,TRBV4-1,TRBJ1-5,13
CSALQGIQGYTF,-,TRBV29-1,TRBJ1-2,12
CASSLRAEYNEQFF,-,TRBV12-3/TRBV12-4,TRBJ2-1,14
CASSSPRQGEGRTEAFF,TRBD1,TRBV7-8,TRBJ1-1,17
CSVIGERDETQYF,-,TRBV29-1,TRBJ2-5,13
CASSQFAGGRELFF,-,TRBV4-1,TRBJ2-2,14
CSARTGTGYGYTF,TRBD1,TRBV20-1,TRBJ1-2,13
CASSSEGALTEAFF,TRBD1,TRBV5-1,TRBJ1-1,14
CASSLAGTAISYEQYF,TRBD1,TRBV5-1,-,16
CASGFSGRFETQYF,TRBD2,TRBV12-5,TRBJ2-5,14
CASTFSGREYEQYF,TRBD2,TRBV3-1,TRBJ2-7,14
CSVRYQGGRYGYTF,-,TRBV20-1,TRBJ1-2,14
CASSLREETQYF,-,TRBV12-3/TRBV12-4,TRBJ2-5,12
CSARGDSAYEQYF,-,TRBV20-1,TRBJ2-7,13
CASNPEGRGGETQYF,-,TRBV12-3/TRBV12-4,TRBJ2-5,15
CASSLPFENTEAFF,-,TRBV28,TRBJ1-1,14
CSANGGRGGQPQHF,-,TRBV20-1,TRBJ1-5,14
CASSLKGGYGNTIYF,-,TRBV7-3,TRBJ1-3,15
CASSPRGAAGSDTGELFF,TRBD2,TRBV4-2,TRBJ2-2,18
CASSRTLGTGELFF,-,TRBV6-5,TRBJ2-2,14
CASSLYGTGSLEAFF,TRBD1,TRBV27,TRBJ1-1,15
CASSFLPSEQYF,-,TRBV28,-,12
CASSQDTDWSYEQYF,-,TRBV4-3,TRBJ2-7,15
CSVEDPGNQYF,-,TRBV29-1,TRBJ2-5,11
CASSLGSVGETQYF,-,TRBV7-2,TRBJ2-5,14
CASTTGTAGTGELFF,TRBD1,TRBV2,TRBJ2-2,15
CASSPELLGNQPQHF,-,TRBV6-6,TRBJ1-5,15
CASSLQGNDNSPLHF,TRBD1,TRBV6-5,TRBJ1-6,15
CSVREGSKYQETQYF,-,TRBV29-1,TRBJ2-5,15
CASSLYAGGGEETQYF,TRBD1,TRBV28,TRBJ2-5,16
CSARDQKPHGVGTQYF,-,TRBV20-1,TRBJ2-5,16
CASSQATGVGSEAFF,TRBD1,TRBV4-2,TRBJ1-1,15
CASSPTSGRAVVVEQFF,TRBD2,TRBV5-1,TRBJ2-1,17
CASSRGGGAGEQFF,TRBD2,TRBV12-3/TRBV12-4,TRBJ2-1,14
CASRGFSYEQYF,-,TRBV7-9,-,12
CASSLGYVGQGGEQYF,TRBD1,TRBV7-2,TRBJ2-7,16